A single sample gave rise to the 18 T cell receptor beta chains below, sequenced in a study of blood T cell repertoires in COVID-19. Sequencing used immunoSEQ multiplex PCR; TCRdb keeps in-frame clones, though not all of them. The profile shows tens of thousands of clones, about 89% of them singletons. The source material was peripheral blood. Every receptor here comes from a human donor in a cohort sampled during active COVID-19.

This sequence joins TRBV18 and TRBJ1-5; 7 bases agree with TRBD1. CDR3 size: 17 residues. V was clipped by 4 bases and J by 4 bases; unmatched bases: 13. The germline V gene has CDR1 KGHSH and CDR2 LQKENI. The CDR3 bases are TGTGCCAGCTCACGAGGAGAGGGGGCGCGAGGGAATCAGCCCCAGCATTTT. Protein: CASSRGEGARGNQPQHF. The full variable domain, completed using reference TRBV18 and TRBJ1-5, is NAGVMQNPRHLVRRRGQEARLRCSPMKGHSHVYWYRQLPEEGLKFMVYLQKENIIDESGMPKERFSAEFPKEGPSILRIQQVVRGDSAAYFCASSRGEGARGNQPQHFGDGTRLSIL.

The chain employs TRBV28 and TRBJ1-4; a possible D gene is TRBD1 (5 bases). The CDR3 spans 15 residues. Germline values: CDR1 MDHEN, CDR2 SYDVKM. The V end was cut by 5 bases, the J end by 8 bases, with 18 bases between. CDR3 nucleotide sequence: TGTGCCAGCAGTACCTGGACACCTCAGGACGAAAAACTGTTTTTT. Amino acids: CASSTWTPQDEKLFF. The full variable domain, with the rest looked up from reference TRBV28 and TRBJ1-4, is DVKVTQSSRYLVKRTGEKVFLECVQDMDHENMFWYRQDPGLGLRLIYFSYDVKMKEKGDIPEGYSVSREKKERFSLILESASTNQTSMYLCASSTWTPQDEKLFFGSGTQLSVL.

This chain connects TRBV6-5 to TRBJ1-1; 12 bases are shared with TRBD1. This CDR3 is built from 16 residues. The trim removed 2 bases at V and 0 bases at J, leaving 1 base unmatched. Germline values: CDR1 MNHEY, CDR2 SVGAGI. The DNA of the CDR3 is TGTGCCAGCAGTTACGGGACAGGGGGCATGAACACTGAAGCTTTCTTT. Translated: CASSYGTGGMNTEAFF.

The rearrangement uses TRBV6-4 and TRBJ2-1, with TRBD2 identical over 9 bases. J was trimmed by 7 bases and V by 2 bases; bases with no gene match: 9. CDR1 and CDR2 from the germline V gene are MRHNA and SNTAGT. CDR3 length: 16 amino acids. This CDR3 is CASSDTGLALINEQFF. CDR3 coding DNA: TGTGCCAGCAGTGACACGGGACTAGCTCTAATAAATGAGCAGTTCTTC.

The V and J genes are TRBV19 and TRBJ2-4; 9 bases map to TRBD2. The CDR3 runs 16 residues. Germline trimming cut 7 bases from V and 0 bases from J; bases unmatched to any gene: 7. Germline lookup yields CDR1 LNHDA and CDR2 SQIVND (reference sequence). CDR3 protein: CASTPAGGLAKNIQYF. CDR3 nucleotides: TGTGCCAGTACCCCAGCGGGAGGTCTAGCCAAAAACATTCAGTACTTC.

CDR3 residues: CASWQGTGLLSPLHF. The CDR3 nucleotides read TGCGCCAGTTGGCAAGGGACAGGACTACTGTCACCCCTCCACTTT. The chain links TRBV5-1 to TRBJ1-6, with 8 bases that match TRBD1. Germline assignment: CDR1 SGHRS and CDR2 YFSETQ. This CDR3 is built from 15 residues. V gave up 8 bases and J gave up 10 bases; unmatched junction bases: 14.

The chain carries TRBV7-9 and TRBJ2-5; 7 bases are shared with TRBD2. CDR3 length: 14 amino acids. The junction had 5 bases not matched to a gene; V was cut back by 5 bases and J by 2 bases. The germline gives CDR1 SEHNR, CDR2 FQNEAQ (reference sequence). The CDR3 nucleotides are TGTGCCAGCAGCCCGATGGGGGGGCAAGAGACCCAGTACTTC. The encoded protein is CASSPMGGQETQYF.

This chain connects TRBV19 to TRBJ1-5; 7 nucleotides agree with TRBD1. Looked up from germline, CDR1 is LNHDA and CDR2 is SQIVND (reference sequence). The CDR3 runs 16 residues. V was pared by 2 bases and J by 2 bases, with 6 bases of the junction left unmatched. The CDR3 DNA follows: TGTGCCAGTAGTATAAGGGGACAGACCGGCAATCAGCCCCAGCATTTT. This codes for CASSIRGQTGNQPQHF.

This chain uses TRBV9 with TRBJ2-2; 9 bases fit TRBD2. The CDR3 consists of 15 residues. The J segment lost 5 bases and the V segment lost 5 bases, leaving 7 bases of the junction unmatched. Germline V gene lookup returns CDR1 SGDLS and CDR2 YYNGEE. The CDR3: CASSETSGGTGELFF. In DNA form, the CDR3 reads TGTGCCAGCAGTGAGACTAGCGGCGGGACCGGGGAGCTGTTTTTT.

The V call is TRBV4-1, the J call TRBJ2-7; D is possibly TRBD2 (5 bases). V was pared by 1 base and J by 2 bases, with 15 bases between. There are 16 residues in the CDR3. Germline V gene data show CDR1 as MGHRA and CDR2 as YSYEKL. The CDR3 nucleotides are TGCGCCAGCAGCCAAGGACTCTCGGAGGTAACCTACGAGCAGTACTTC. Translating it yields CASSQGLSEVTYEQYF.

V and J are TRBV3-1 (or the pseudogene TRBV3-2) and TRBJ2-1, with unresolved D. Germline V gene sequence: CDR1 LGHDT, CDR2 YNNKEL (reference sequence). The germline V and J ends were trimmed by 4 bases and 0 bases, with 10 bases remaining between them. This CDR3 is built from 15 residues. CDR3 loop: CASSPGLSSYNEQFF. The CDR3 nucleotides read TGTGCCAGCAGCCCCGGTCTTAGCTCCTACAATGAGCAGTTCTTC.

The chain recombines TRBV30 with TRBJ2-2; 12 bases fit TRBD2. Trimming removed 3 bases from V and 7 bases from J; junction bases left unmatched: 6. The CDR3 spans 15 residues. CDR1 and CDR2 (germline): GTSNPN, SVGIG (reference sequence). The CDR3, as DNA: TGTGCCTGGAGCGCCGCTAGCGGGAGGGGCGGGGAGCTGTTTTTT. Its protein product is CAWSAASGRGGELFF. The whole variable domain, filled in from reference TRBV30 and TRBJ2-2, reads SQTIHQWPATLVQPVGSPLSLECTVEGTSNPNLYWYRQAAGRGLQLLFYSVGIGQISSEVPQNLSASRPQDRQFILSSKKLLLSDSGFYLCAWSAASGRGGELFFGEGSRLTVL.

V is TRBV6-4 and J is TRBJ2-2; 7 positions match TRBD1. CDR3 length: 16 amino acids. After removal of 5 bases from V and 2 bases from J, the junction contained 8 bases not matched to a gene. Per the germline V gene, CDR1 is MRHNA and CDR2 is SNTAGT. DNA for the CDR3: TGTGCCAGCAGTCCCTTAACAGGGGTCAACACCGGGGAGCTGTTTTTT. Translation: CASSPLTGVNTGELFF.

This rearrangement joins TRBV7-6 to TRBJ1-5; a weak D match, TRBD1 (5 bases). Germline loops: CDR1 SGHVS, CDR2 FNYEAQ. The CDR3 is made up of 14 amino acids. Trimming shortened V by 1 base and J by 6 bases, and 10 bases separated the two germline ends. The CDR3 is CASSLGGPPQPQHF. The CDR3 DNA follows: TGTGCCAGCAGCTTAGGGGGCCCCCCTCAGCCCCAGCATTTT.

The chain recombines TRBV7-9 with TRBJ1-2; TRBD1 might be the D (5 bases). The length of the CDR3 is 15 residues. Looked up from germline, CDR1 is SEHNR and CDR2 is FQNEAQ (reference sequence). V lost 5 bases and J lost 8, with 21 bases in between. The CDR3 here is CASSTSGPGRRGYTF. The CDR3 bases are TGTGCCAGCAGCACCTCAGGGCCAGGGAGGAGGGGCTACACCTTC.

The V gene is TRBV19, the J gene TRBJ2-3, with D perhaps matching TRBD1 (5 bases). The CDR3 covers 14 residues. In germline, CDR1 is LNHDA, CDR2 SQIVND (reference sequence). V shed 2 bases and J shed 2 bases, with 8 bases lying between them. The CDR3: CASSITGPTDTQYF. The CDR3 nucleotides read TGTGCCAGTAGTATAACAGGTCCCACAGATACGCAGTATTTT.

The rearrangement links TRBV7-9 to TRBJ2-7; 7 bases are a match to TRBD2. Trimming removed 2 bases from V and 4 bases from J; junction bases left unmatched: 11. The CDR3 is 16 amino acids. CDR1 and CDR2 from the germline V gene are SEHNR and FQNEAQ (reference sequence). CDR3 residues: CASSLRSGEALYEQYF. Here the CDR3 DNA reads TGTGCCAGCAGCTTAAGAAGCGGGGAGGCTCTGTACGAGCAGTACTTC.

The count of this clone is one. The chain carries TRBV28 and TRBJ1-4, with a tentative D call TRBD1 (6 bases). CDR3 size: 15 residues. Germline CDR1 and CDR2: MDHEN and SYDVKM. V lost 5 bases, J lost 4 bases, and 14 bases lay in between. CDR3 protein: CASSTLQGSNEKLFF. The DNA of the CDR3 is TGTGCCAGCAGTACCCTACAGGGAAGTAATGAAAAACTGTTTTTT.